The clone carrying this T cell receptor (beta chain) was found once. The entry originates in a study of blood T cell repertoires in COVID-19. Study-wide context: Samples representing acute and convalescent COVID-19 were sourced from the United States, Italy and Spain.

The repertoire was sequenced with immunoSEQ multiplex PCR; TCRdb's copy has only in-frame clones and lacks some. The sample includes around 370,000 clones, 85% to 90% of them seen just once. V lost 3 bases, J lost 1 base, and 7 bases lay in between. Germline loops: CDR1 MDHEN, CDR2 SYDVKM. The CDR3 totals 13 residues. The sequenced sample consisted of peripheral blood. This TCR derives from a man aged 18-30 years with active or convalescent COVID-19. This rearrangement joins TRBV28 to TRBJ2-7, with TRBD2 as a possible D gene (6 bases). The CDR3 sequence is CASSFAGSYEQYF. Written as DNA, the CDR3 is TGTGCCAGCAGTTTTGCGGGATCCTACGAGCAGTACTTC. The full variable domain, rest sourced from reference TRBV28 and TRBJ2-7, is DVKVTQSSRYLVKRTGEKVFLECVQDMDHENMFWYRQDPGLGLRLIYFSYDVKMKEKGDIPEGYSVSREKKERFSLILESASTNQTSMYLCASSFAGSYEQYFGPGTRLTVT.